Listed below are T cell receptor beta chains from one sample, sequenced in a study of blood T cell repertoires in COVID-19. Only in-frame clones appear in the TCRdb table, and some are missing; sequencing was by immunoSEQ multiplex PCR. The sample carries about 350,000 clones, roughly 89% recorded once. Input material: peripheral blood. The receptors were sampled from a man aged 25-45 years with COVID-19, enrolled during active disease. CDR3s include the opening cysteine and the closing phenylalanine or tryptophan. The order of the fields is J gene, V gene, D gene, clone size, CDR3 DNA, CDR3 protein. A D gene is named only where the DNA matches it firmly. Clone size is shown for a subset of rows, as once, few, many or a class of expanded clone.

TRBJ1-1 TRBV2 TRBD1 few TGTGCCAGCAGTGACCCCGGACAGGGTTACACTGAAGCTTTCTTT CASSDPGQGYTEAFF
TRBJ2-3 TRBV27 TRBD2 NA TGTGCCAGCAGTCCGAAGATTGCTGCGGGAGTTAGCAATACGCAGTATTTT CASSPKIAAGVSNTQYF
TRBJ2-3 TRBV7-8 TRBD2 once TGTGCCAGCAGCCCCGAACTCGCGGGAGGGCCTCTTAGCACAGATACGCAGTATTTT CASSPELAGGPLSTDTQYF
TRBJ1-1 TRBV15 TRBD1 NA TGTGCCACCAGCAGAGAGACAGGGGGAAACACTGAAGCTTTCTTT CATSRETGGNTEAFF
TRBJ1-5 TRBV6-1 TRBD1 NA TGTGCCAGCAGTGAGGTGGGACAGGGGTATCAGCCCCAGCATTTT CASSEVGQGYQPQHF
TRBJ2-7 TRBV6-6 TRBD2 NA TGTGCCAGCAGTCCCGCCGGCGGGGGTCTCTACGAGCAGTACTTC CASSPAGGGLYEQYF
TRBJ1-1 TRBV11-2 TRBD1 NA TGTGCCAGCAGCTTAGATGGACAGGGTGCGAGAGCTTTCTTT CASSLDGQGARAFF
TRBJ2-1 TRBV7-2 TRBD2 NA TGTGCCAGCAGCTCTAGCGGGGGGGCAGGCAATGAGCAGTTCTTC CASSSSGGAGNEQFF
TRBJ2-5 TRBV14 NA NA TGTGCCAGCAGCGTACAGGCCCAAGAGACCCAGTACTTC CASSVQAQETQYF
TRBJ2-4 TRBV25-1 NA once TGTGCCAGCAGTGAATTGAGCAACGCGGCCAAAAACATTCAGTACTTC CASSELSNAAKNIQYF
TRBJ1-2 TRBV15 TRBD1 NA TGTGCCACCAGCAGAGGCTCAGACAGGGGGGAAAATGGCTACACCTTC CATSRGSDRGENGYTF
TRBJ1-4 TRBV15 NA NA TGTGCCACCCCCGGAGGGCTGACTAATGAAAAACTGTTTTTT CATPGGLTNEKLFF
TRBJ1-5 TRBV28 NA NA TGTGCCAGCAGTTCAGACAGTCTCAATCAGCCCCAGCATTTT CASSSDSLNQPQHF
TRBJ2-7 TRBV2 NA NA TGTGCCAGCAGTGGAGCGGCGGTACCGGGCTACGAGCAGTACTTC CASSGAAVPGYEQYF
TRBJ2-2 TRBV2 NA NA TGTGCCAGCAGTGCAGAGGTCGGCACCGGGGAGCTGTTTTTT CASSAEVGTGELFF
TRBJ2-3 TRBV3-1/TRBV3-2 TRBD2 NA TGTGCCAGCAGCCAAGATATCTGGCGGGGGAGCACAGATACGCAGTATTTT CASSQDIWRGSTDTQYF
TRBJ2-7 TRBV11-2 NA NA TGTGCCAGCAGCTACCCCGCGGGAAGAACAACCTACGAGCAGTACTTC CASSYPAGRTTYEQYF
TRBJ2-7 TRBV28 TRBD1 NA TGTGCCAGCAGTGGCCCCGGGACAGGGGCCTACGAGCAGTACTTC CASSGPGTGAYEQYF
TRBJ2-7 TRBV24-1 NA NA TGTGCCACCAGTGATCCGGGCAGGGACTCCTACGAGCAGTACTTC CATSDPGRDSYEQYF
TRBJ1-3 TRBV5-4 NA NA TGTGCCAGCAGCTCGGGACTTTCCCGCTCTGGAAACACCATATATTTT CASSSGLSRSGNTIYF
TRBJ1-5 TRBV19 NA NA TGTGCCAGTAGTATGGTTGGGCAGGTGCAATTT CASSMVGQVQF
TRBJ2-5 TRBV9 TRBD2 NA TGTGCCAGCAGCCTTAGCGGGGGGACTTCAGAGACCCAGTACTTC CASSLSGGTSETQYF
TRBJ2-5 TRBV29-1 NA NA TGCAGCGTTGAAGGGGGACTGCAAGAGACCCAGTACTTC CSVEGGLQETQYF
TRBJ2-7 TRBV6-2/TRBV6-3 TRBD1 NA TGTGCCAGCAGTTACCACAGGGGGGAAAGAGGCTACGAGCAGTACTTC CASSYHRGERGYEQYF
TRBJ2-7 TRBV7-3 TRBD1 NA TGTGCCAGCAGCTTAACCACAGGGGGCGCGTCGGGCGAGCAGTACTTC CASSLTTGGASGEQYF
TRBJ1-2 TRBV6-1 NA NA TGTGCCAGCAGTGAAAGTAGGGGCCTGGGGGGCTACACCTTC CASSESRGLGGYTF
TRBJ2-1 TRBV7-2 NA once TGTGCCAGCAGCTTTCACGGGGTCTCCTACAATGAGCAGTTCTTC CASSFHGVSYNEQFF
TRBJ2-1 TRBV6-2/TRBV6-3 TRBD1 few TGTGCCAGCAGTTACTCCCTGGGACAGGGGAATGAGCAGTTCTTC CASSYSLGQGNEQFF
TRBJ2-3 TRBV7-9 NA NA TGTGCCAGCAGCTTAGAGATATTAAGTTGGCGCGGGAACACGGATACGCAGTATTTT CASSLEILSWRGNTDTQYF
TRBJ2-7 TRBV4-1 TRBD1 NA TGCGCCAGCAGCCAAATGGGACAGGGTATCTCCGAGCAGTACTTC CASSQMGQGISEQYF
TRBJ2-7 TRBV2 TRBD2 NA TGTGCCAGCAGTGAAGCGCTTCGGGGGACTAGCGGGAGGGCCGAGTACGAGCAGTACTTC CASSEALRGTSGRAEYEQYF
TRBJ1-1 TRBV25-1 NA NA TGTGCGGTGGGAGGCATGGGGAACACTGAAGCTTTCTTT CAVGGMGNTEAFF
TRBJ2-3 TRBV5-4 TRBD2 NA TGTGCCAGCAGCTTGGGGGGGGGACTTATCACAGATACGCAGTATTTT CASSLGGGLITDTQYF
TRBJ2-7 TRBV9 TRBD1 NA TGTGCCAGCAGCGCCGGGACAGGGACCTACGAGCAGTACTTC CASSAGTGTYEQYF
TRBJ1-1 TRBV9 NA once TGTGCCAGCAGCCCGGGGGGGTGGAACACTGAAGCTTTCTTT CASSPGGWNTEAFF
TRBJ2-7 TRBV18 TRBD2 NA TGTGCCAGCTCACCACCCAGCGGGGGGGCCTACGAGCAGTACTTC CASSPPSGGAYEQYF
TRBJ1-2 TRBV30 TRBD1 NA TGTGCCTGGTCCCACGGGACAGTAAATGGCTACACCTTC CAWSHGTVNGYTF
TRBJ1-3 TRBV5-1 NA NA TGCGCCAGCAGCTCCGGACAGCCGAACTACTCTGGAAACACCATATATTTT CASSSGQPNYSGNTIYF
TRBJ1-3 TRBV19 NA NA TGTGCCAGTAGCTGGGTCGACTGGGGAAACACCATATATTTT CASSWVDWGNTIYF
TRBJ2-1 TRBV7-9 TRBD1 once TGTGCCAGCAGCCCCGAAGGCAGGGGGAGATACAATGAGCAGTTCTTC CASSPEGRGRYNEQFF
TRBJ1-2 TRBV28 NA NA TGTGCCAGCACCTTAAGGACAGAAACTTTCTATGGCTACACCTTC CASTLRTETFYGYTF
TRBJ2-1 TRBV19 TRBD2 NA TGTGCCAGTAGCTATGAATGGGGGGGCAATGAGCAGTTCTTC CASSYEWGGNEQFF
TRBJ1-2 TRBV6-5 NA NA TGTGCCAGCAGTTACGTAGGTTGGCGGCCAGGGGTCGGCTACACCTTC CASSYVGWRPGVGYTF
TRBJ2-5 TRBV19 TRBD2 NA TGTGCCAGTAGTTCCGGGACTAGCGGATCAGAGACCCAGTACTTC CASSSGTSGSETQYF
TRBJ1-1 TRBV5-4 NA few TGTGCCAGCAGCTTAAGTTCAGGGGCCGGCACTGAAGCTTTCTTT CASSLSSGAGTEAFF
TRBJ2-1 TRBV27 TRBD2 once TGTGCCAGCAGTTTATCCCGAGGGAGCGGGGATTACAATGAGCAGTTCTTC CASSLSRGSGDYNEQFF
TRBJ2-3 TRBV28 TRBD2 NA TGTGCCAGCAGTTCAGCGGGAGAAGTAGATACGCAGTATTTT CASSSAGEVDTQYF
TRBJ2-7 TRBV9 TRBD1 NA TGTGCCAGCAGCGTAAACGACAGGGGCCCCTACGAGCAGTACTTC CASSVNDRGPYEQYF
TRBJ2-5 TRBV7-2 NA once TGTGCCAGCAGCTTAGGAAGACGACATGTGACCCAGTACTTC CASSLGRRHVTQYF
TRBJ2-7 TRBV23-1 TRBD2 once TGCGCCAGCAGTCAATCGACTGCGGCTAGCGGGAGTTGGTACGAGCAGTACTTC CASSQSTAASGSWYEQYF
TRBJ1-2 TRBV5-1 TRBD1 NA TGCGCCAGCAGCTATGGGACAGACGCTAACTATGGCTACACCTTC CASSYGTDANYGYTF
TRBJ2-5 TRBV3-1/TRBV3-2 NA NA TGTGCCAGCAGCCAAGAGGTGGGCGCCGAGACCCAGTACTTC CASSQEVGAETQYF
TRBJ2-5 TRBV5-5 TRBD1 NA TGTGCCAGCAGCTTGGCCGGAAGGGACAGAGGCCATCAAGAGACCCAGTACTTC CASSLAGRDRGHQETQYF
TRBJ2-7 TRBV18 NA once TGTGCCAGCTCACCTCCCACCGGGACGGACTACGGAGAGCAGTACTTC CASSPPTGTDYGEQYF
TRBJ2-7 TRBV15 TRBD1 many TGTGCCACCAGCAGCCTTCTTATCCGACAGGGGATCCCATACGAGCAGTACTTC CATSSLLIRQGIPYEQYF